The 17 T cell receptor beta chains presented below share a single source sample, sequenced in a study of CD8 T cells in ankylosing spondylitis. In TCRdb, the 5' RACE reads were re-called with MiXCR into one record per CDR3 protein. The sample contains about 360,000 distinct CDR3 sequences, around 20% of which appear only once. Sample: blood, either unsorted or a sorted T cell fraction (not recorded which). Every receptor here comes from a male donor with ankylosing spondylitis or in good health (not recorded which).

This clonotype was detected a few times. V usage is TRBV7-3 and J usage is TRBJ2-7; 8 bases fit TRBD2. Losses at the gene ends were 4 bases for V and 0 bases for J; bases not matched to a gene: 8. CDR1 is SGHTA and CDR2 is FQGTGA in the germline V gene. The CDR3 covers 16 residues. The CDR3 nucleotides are TGTGCCAGCAGCTGGGTCGTGCGGGGGGCCTCCTACGAGCAGTACTTC. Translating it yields CASSWVVRGASYEQYF. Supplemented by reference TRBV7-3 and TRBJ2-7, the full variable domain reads GAGVSQTPSNKVTEKGKYVELRCDPISGHTALYWYRQSLGQGPEFLIYFQGTGAADDSGLPNDRFFAVRPEGSVSTLKIQRTERGDSAVYLCASSWVVRGASYEQYFGPGTRLTVT.

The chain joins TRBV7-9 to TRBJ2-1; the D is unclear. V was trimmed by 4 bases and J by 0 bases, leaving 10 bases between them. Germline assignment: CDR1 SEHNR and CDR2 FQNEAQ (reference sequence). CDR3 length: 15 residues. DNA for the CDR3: TGTGCCAGCAGCTCTCCCTCCGGCTCCTACAATGAGCAGTTCTTC. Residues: CASSSPSGSYNEQFF.

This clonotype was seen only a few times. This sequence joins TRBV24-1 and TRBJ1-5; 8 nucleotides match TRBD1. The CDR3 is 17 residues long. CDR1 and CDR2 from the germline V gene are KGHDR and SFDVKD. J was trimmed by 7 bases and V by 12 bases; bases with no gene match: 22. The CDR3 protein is CAEQTSGGVALTQPQHF. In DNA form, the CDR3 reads TGTGCCGAACAAACTTCAGGGGGCGTTGCCCTGACCCAGCCCCAGCATTTT.

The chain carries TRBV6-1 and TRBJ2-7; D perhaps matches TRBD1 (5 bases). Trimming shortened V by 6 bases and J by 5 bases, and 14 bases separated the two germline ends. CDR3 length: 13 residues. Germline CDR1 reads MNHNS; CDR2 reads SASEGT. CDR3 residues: CASSRDSIDEQYF. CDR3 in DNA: TGTGCCAGCAGCAGGGATAGTATAGACGAGCAGTACTTC.

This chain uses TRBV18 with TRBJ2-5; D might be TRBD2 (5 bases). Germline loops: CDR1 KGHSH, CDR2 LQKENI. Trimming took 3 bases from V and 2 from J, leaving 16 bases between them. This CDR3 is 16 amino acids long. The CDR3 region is CASSPPWTGRQETQYF. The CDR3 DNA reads TGTGCCAGCTCACCGCCCTGGACGGGGAGACAAGAGACCCAGTACTTC.

The CDR3 DNA follows: TGCAGTGCAGCGGCTCTACCGGACGGGGAATATACGCAGTATTTT. Amino acids: CSAAALPDGEYTQYF. This chain links TRBV20-1 with TRBJ2-3; TRBD2 is a possible D gene (5 bases). The CDR3 has 15 residues. V lost 6 bases and J lost 7, with 23 bases in between. The germline V gene has CDR1 DFQATT and CDR2 SNEGSKA (reference sequence).

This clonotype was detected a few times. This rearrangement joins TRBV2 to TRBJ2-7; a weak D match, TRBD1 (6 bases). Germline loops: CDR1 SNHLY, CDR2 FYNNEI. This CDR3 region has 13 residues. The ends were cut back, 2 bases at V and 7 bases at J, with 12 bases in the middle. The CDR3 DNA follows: TGTGCCAGCAGTGAAACAGGGCAAGCAGAGCAGTACTTC. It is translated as CASSETGQAEQYF.

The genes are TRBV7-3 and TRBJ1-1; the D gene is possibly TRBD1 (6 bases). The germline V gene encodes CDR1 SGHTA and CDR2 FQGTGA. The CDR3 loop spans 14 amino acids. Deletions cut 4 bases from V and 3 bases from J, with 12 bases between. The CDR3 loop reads CASSSRGGHTEAFF. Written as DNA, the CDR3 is TGTGCCAGCAGCTCGAGGGGGGGGCACACTGAAGCTTTCTTT.

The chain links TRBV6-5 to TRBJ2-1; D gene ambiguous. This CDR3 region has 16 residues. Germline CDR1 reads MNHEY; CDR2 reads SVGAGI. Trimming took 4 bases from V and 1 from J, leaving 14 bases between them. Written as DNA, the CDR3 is TGTGCCAGCAGTTGTACAGCTTCTTTATCCTACAATGAGCAGTTCTTC. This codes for CASSCTASLSYNEQFF.

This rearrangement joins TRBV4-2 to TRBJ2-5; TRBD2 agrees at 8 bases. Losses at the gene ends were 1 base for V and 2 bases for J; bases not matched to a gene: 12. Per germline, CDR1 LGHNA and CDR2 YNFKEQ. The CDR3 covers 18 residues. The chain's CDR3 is CASSQGSGEYGTQETQYF. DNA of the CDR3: TGTGCCAGCAGCCAAGGTAGCGGGGAATACGGAACTCAAGAGACCCAGTACTTC.

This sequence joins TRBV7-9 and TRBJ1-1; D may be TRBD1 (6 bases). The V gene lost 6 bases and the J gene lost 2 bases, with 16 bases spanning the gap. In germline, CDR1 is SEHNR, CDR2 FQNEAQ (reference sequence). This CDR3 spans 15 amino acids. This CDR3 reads CASRPLGQLNTEAFF. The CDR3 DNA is TGTGCCAGCAGACCCCTCGGACAGCTTAACACTGAAGCTTTCTTT.

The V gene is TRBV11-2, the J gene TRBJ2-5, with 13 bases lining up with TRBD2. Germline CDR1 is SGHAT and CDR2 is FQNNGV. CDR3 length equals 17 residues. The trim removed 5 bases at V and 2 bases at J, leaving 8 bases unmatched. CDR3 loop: CASSQGLAGEPQETQYF. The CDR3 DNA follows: TGTGCCAGCAGCCAAGGACTAGCGGGGGAGCCACAAGAGACCCAGTACTTC. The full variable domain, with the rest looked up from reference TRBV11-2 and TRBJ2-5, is EAGVAQSPRYKIIEKRQSVAFWCNPISGHATLYWYQQILGQGPKLLIQFQNNGVVDDSQLPKDRFSAERLKGVDSTLKIQPAKLEDSAVYLCASSQGLAGEPQETQYFGPGTRLLVL.

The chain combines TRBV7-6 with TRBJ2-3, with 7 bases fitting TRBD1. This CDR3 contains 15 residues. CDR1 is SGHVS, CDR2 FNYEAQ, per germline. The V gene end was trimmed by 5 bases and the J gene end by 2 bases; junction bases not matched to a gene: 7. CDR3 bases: TGTGCCAGCAGCCCACGGGACAGCCACACAGATACGCAGTATTTT. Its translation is CASSPRDSHTDTQYF.

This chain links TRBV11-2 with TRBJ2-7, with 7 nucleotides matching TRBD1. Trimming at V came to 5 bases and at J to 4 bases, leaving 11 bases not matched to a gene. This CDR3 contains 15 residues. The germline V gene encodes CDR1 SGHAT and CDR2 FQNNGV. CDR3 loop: CASSNNRGSGYEQYF. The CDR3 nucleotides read TGTGCCAGCAGCAACAACAGGGGTTCCGGGTACGAGCAGTACTTC.

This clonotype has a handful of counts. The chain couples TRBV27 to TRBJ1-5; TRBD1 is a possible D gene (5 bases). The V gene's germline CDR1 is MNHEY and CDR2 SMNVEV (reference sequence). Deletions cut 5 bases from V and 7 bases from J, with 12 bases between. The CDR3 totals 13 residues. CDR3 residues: CASSNRIRQPQHF. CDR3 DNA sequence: TGTGCCAGCAGTAACAGGATTCGGCAGCCCCAGCATTTT.

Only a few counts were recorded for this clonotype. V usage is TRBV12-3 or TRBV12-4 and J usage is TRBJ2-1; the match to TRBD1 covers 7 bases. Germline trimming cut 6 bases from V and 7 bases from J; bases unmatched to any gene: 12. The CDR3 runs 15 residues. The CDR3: CASSLWDSDENEQFF. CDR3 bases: TGTGCCAGCAGCCTTTGGGACAGTGACGAGAATGAGCAGTTCTTC.

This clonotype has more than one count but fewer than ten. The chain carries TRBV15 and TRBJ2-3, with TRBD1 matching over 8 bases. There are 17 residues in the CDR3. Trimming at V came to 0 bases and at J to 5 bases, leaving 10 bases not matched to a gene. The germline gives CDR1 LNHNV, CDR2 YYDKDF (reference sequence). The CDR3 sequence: CATSRDLRRGPGDTQYF. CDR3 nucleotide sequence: TGTGCCACCAGCAGAGATCTGCGCAGGGGGCCTGGAGATACGCAGTATTTT.